The entry below describes one T cell receptor (beta chain). Its antigen remains unidentified. Per-base qualities were not stored, and no clone one base away is much larger. The CDR3 starts with the cysteine, ends with the phenylalanine, and has 16 residues. Only CDR3 DNA remains: 48 bases, in frame from the first base. Clipping removes 5 bases from V and 9 bases from J, with 11 as the unmatched junction base count. Via the germline V gene, CDR1 is SGHTA and CDR2 FQGTGA. The record originates from a study of blood T cells in healthy people across ages (dated by TCRdb to about 2015). Background on the whole study: In model experiments, template switching captured roughly one uniquely barcoded TCR beta cDNA molecule for every two T cells. Four age groups were formed from the donors: young (average 16 years), middle-aged (approximately 39), aged (about 62) and long-lived (about 80). The study measured age-related changes in TCR beta repertoire diversity using deep sequencing normalized with unique cDNA molecular identifiers. Using the same blood draw, the study looked at two additional independent replicas of 1 million unique cDNA reads for two donors, one aged 18 to 30 and the other aged 80 or older. Donors of different ages were randomly distributed across sequencing lanes to avoid experimental bias.

Library construction relied on 5' RACE. The sample was run on an Illumina HiSeq 2500. A second PCR of about 6 to 12 cycles was run with a J-beta primer mix and a sample-barcoded 5' primer. Each TCR beta cDNA molecule received a unique molecular identifier from a template-switch 5' adaptor carrying 12 random nucleotides. Each sample yielded at least 3 million CDR3-containing paired-end reads. All of the RNA was converted into first-strand cDNA using the Mint cDNA synthesis kit, with a TRBC-specific oligonucleotide serving as the primer. Following uracil-DNA glycosylase treatment, all cDNA underwent a first 18-cycle PCR with the universal primers M1SS and BC2_uni_R. The published analysis was carried out like this. For normalization, 1 million high-quality reads were randomly selected from each sample, with every read carrying a distinct molecular identifier. Reads with shared molecular identifiers were discarded instead of being binned into consensus sequences. MiTCR, set to a Q25 quality threshold and the strictest error-elimination algorithm, was used for CDR3 identification, clonotype clustering and error correction. A nonparametric unseen species model with Euler transformation was used to estimate lower-bound total TCR beta diversity. TCRdb took the public reads, trimmed them with fastp at Q25, ran MiXCR for clone calling and kept in-frame beta chains. Rows with one shared CDR3 protein collapse into an entry with the most common genes and DNA. TCRdb assigned the V and J calls; the authors' analysis was not used. The sample table records fewer than 700,000 distinct CDR3 sequences; around 41% of these occur just once. The ten largest clones capture 25% to 35% of the sample.

The donors were roughly 40 Caucasian individuals from Russia, aged roughly 6 to 100 years, who were systemically healthy. Each donor gave around 9.8 milliliters of peripheral blood, collected into EDTA-treated Vacutainer tubes. Ficoll-Paque density-gradient centrifugation was used to isolate PBMCs, with at least 7 million obtained per sample. Trizol reagent was used to extract total RNA from PBMCs, with at least 5 micrograms per sample. For every donor, flow cytometry on a PBMC aliquot measured the percentage of naive CD45RAhigh/CD27high T cells. Points the paper makes about the study in general: There was a strong correlation between observed TCR beta diversity and the percentage of naive T cells measured by flow cytometry. Observed TCR beta diversity per million T cells fell roughly linearly with age, and a significant reduction was already apparent by age approximately 40. The long-lived group showed more naive CD4+ T cells, fewer expanded clones and increased TCR diversity than the aged group, suggesting age selection. Because profiling used bulk unsorted PBMCs, naive and antigen-experienced compartments could not be compared conclusively. Because the CMV infection status of the donors was unknown, age-related changes in expanded clonotypes may potentially have been confounded. Estimates of total diversity based on one million sequenced T cells were considered lower bounds and underestimates.

In this chain, TRBV7-3 is recombined with TRBJ2-1; 12 junctional bases match TRBD2. The receptor was derived from a man older than 75 in good health. Material for sequencing was blood. The CDR3 region: CASSQTRTSGTGEQFF. The nucleotides are TGTGCCAGCAGCCAGACAAGGACTAGCGGGACGGGTGAGCAGTTCTTC.